These 21 T cell receptor beta chains originate from one sample sequenced in a study of shared clonotypes between healthy human individuals. The repertoire was sequenced with immunoSEQ multiplex PCR; TCRdb's copy has only in-frame clones and lacks some. In the table there are roughly 2.2 million clones, less than 95% of which are singletons. The sample comprised naive CD4+ T cells from PBMCs. Subset in this sample: CD45RA+ positively selected. Source of these receptors: a man younger than 30 in good health. Some clones in this sample may be carry-over from other donors' samples.

The CDR3 DNA follows: TGTGCCAGCAGCCTTATTCTAGCAGGGGAGCTGTTTTTT. Residues: CASSLILAGELFF. The chain employs TRBV16 and TRBJ2-2; the D gene is possibly TRBD2 (5 bases). CDR3 length equals 13 residues. Trimming took 4 bases from V and 8 from J, leaving 11 bases between them. CDR1 is KGHSY and CDR2 is FQNENV in the germline V gene. Supplemented by reference TRBV16 and TRBJ2-2, the full variable domain reads GEEVAQTPKHLVRGEGQKAKLYCAPIKGHSYVFWYQQVLKNEFKFLISFQNENVFDETGMPKERFSAKCLPNSPCSLEIQATKLEDSAVYFCASSLILAGELFFGEGSRLTVL.

Turning to this clone: The CDR3 does not close with the conserved phenylalanine or tryptophan, likely indicating a read error. The DNA is omitted, as the CDR3 cannot be located on it reliably, and the CDR3 follows TCRdb's listing. The rearrangement links TRBV6-5 to TRBJ2-7; the tabulated D call, TRBD1, remains unverified against the DNA. The CDR3 has 11 residues if both end residues are counted. Germline CDR1 reads MNHEY; CDR2 reads SVGAGI. The CDR3 here is CASSPTGTGEI.

The V and J genes are TRBV27 and TRBJ2-7; TRBD2 agrees at 8 bases. This CDR3 contains 14 residues. Germline CDR1 MNHEY, CDR2 SMNVEV (reference sequence). Losses at the gene ends were 5 bases for V and 2 bases for J; bases not matched to a gene: 5. CDR3 sequence reads: CASSISGSTYEQYF. Here the CDR3 DNA reads TGTGCCAGCAGTATAAGCGGGAGCACCTACGAGCAGTACTTC.

In regard to this clone: This sample also contains other DNA sequences that code for the same CDR3. J is TRBJ2-2 and V is TRBV11-2, with unresolved D. From germline, CDR1 is SGHAT and CDR2 FQNNGV. The CDR3 extends over 12 amino acids. Trimming shortened V by 2 bases and J by 6 bases, and 4 bases separated the two germline ends. This CDR3 is CASSLISGELFF. The CDR3 DNA is TGTGCCAGCAGCTTAATATCCGGGGAGCTGTTTTTT.

V usage is TRBV30 and J usage is TRBJ1-2, with D tentatively TRBD1 (5 bases). This CDR3 has 14 residues. The V end lost 0 bases, the J end lost 1 base, and 9 bases lay between the germline ends. CDR1 is GTSNPN and CDR2 is SVGIG in the germline V gene (reference sequence). DNA for the CDR3: TGTGCCTGGAGTGTACCCAGGGATAACTATGGCTACACCTTC. This encodes CAWSVPRDNYGYTF.

CDR3 nucleotide sequence: TGTGCCAGCAGCTTAGCCCCGACAGGGACCGGGGAGCTGTTTTTT. Protein: CASSLAPTGTGELFF. The gene calls are TRBV7-2 and TRBJ2-2; TRBD1 aligns across 7 bases. This CDR3 contains 15 residues. The ends lost 0 bases at V and 5 bases at J; junction bases unmatched: 3. The germline V gene has CDR1 SGHTA and CDR2 FQGNSA.

V is TRBV5-8 and J is TRBJ2-1; the match to TRBD1 covers 7 bases. With V trimmed by 7 bases and J by 4 bases, 8 bases remained unmatched. There are 14 residues in the CDR3. Germline lookup yields CDR1 SGHTS and CDR2 YDEGEE. CDR3 in DNA: TGTGCCAGCGTAACAGGGGTCGAGTACAATGAGCAGTTCTTC. This gives the protein CASVTGVEYNEQFF. The full variable domain, its missing parts supplied by reference TRBV5-8 and TRBJ2-1, is EAGVTQSPTHLIKTRGQQATLRCSPISGHTSVYWYQQALGLGLQFLLWYDEGEERNRGNFPPRFSGRQFPNYSSELNVNALELEDSALYLCASVTGVEYNEQFFGPGTRLTVL.

The genes are TRBV29-1 and TRBJ2-7; D is unresolved. Trimming cost V 6 bases and J 5 bases, with 11 bases left between them. The CDR3 is 11 amino acids. Germline CDR1 SQVTM, CDR2 ANQGSEA. The CDR3 spells CSVYERNEQYF. The DNA for the CDR3 is TGCAGCGTCTACGAGAGGAACGAGCAGTACTTC.

The CDR3 reads CASRDTPRSGSGETQYF. CDR3 in DNA: TGCGCCAGCCGGGACACTCCGCGGAGCGGGAGCGGGGAGACCCAGTACTTC. The chain links TRBV10-1 to TRBJ2-5; 8 bases match TRBD2. V shed 8 bases and J 5 bases; nucleotides not matched to a gene: 19. The CDR3 has 17 residues. In germline, CDR1 is WNHNN, CDR2 SYGVQD (reference sequence).

Regarding this clone: This CDR3 is also generated by other DNA sequences in the sample. The V call is TRBV5-5, the J call TRBJ2-1; no clear D. The CDR3 runs to 12 residues. V gave up 0 bases and J gave up 6 bases, with 4 bases separating them. Looked up from germline, CDR1 is SGHKS and CDR2 is YYEKEE (reference sequence). DNA of the CDR3: TGTGCCAGCAGCTTGGTTTCCAATGAGCAGTTCTTC. It yields the protein CASSLVSNEQFF.

The chain carries TRBV18 and TRBJ1-6; no clear D. V dropped 4 bases and J dropped 7 bases, with 14 bases sitting between them. CDR1 is KGHSH, CDR2 LQKENI, per germline. The length of the CDR3 is 15 residues. CDR3 DNA sequence: TGTGCCAGCTCACATAAAGATGAAGGGAATTCACCCCTCCACTTT. Protein: CASSHKDEGNSPLHF.

This clone was observed a single time. This chain uses TRBV28 with TRBJ1-5; perhaps TRBD1 as D (6 bases). The V end was cut by 6 bases, the J end by 3 bases, with 12 bases between. CDR3 length: 14 residues. The germline V gene has CDR1 MDHEN and CDR2 SYDVKM. In nucleotides, the CDR3 is TGTGCCAGCAGCTCTACAGGGCTCAATCAGCCCCAGCATTTT. Protein sequence: CASSSTGLNQPQHF.

This chain links TRBV5-1 with TRBJ2-3; possibly TRBD1 or TRBD2 for D (5 bases each). Germline CDR1 and CDR2: SGHRS and YFSETQ. The CDR3 totals 15 residues. V was cut by 4 bases and J by 4 bases, with 16 bases left in between. CDR3 in amino acids: CASSGGRGRADTQYF. The DNA for the CDR3 is TGCGCCAGCAGCGGGGGACGGGGCCGGGCAGATACGCAGTATTTT.

The chain recombines TRBV19 with TRBJ2-1; 8 bases are shared with TRBD2. Germline lookup yields CDR1 LNHDA and CDR2 SQIVND (reference sequence). The ends lost 4 bases at V and 10 bases at J; junction bases unmatched: 6. This CDR3 is built from 13 residues. The CDR3 here is CASSRMTSVEQFF. CDR3 bases: TGTGCCAGTAGTAGAATGACTAGCGTAGAGCAGTTCTTC.

The chain carries TRBV4-2 and TRBJ2-7; TRBD2 matches at 14 bases. In germline, CDR1 is LGHNA, CDR2 YNFKEQ. With 4 bases clipped from V and 6 bases from J, the junction kept 17 bases outside the gene matches. The CDR3 runs 19 residues. The CDR3: CASSLALGTSGGSETEQYF. The CDR3 DNA follows: TGTGCCAGCAGCCTCGCATTGGGGACTAGCGGGGGAAGTGAGACCGAGCAGTACTTC.

This clone was counted a few times. The V and J genes are TRBV9 and TRBJ1-3; D unresolved. V was pared by 2 bases and J by 8 bases, with 14 bases between. CDR1 and CDR2 (germline): SGDLS, YYNGEE. This CDR3 has 14 amino acids. CDR3 amino acids: CASSVKSLGDTIYF. For the CDR3, the DNA is TGTGCCAGCAGCGTCAAGTCGTTGGGAGACACCATATATTTT.

This chain connects TRBV18 to TRBJ2-7; no clear D. CDR1 is KGHSH, CDR2 LQKENI, per germline. V was pared by 3 bases and J by 0 bases, with 12 bases between. This CDR3 comprises 15 residues. CDR3 amino acids: CASSPSQTVSYEQYF. CDR3 nucleotides: TGTGCCAGCTCACCCTCCCAGACGGTCTCCTACGAGCAGTACTTC.

To note about this clone: Other DNA sequences in the same sample also yield this CDR3. V and J are TRBV19 and TRBJ2-7; TRBD1 aligns across 7 bases. The CDR3 contains 14 residues. Looked up from germline, CDR1 is LNHDA and CDR2 is SQIVND (reference sequence). With 2 bases clipped from V and 1 base from J, the junction kept 2 bases outside the gene matches. DNA for the CDR3: TGTGCCAGTAGTATACGGACAGGTTCCTACGAGCAGTACTTC. Its protein is CASSIRTGSYEQYF.

The chain employs TRBV28 and TRBJ1-2, with TRBD1 matching 7 bases. The CDR3 has 15 residues. Trimming removed 1 base from V and 3 bases from J; junction bases left unmatched: 5. Looked up from germline, CDR1 is MDHEN and CDR2 is SYDVKM. The CDR3, as DNA: TGTGCCAGCAGTTTATTGGCAGGGGGATACTATGGCTACACCTTC. This sequence encodes CASSLLAGGYYGYTF.

The rearrangement uses TRBV5-1 and TRBJ1-3; tentative D call: TRBD1 (6 bases). Per germline, CDR1 SGHRS and CDR2 YFSETQ. Trimming took 0 bases from V and 3 from J, leaving 13 bases between them. The CDR3 has 16 amino acids. The DNA for the CDR3 is TGCGCCAGCAGCTTGGCCGGGGGGCCCTTTGGAAACACCATATATTTT. It yields the protein CASSLAGGPFGNTIYF.

The chain couples TRBV12-1 to TRBJ2-3; the table calls TRBD2, which could not be checked here. TRBV12-1 is reported as a pseudogene. CDR3 size: 15 residues. For the CDR3, the DNA is TGTGCCAGCAGCCCACTACGGAGGGAGCCAGATACGCAGTATTTT. Amino acids: CASSPLRREPDTQYF.